This T cell receptor beta chain was recorded in a study of T cells in Graves' hyperthyroidism and ophthalmopathy. About the study: Blood was drawn when the patient was first diagnosed and still untreated.

Active moderate-to-severe ophthalmopathy, Clinical Activity Score at least 3, NOSPECS at least 4, under 3 months' duration. Ten or more counts support this clonotype. Amplified regions were TCR beta CDR3 sequences from RNA transcripts. The HTBI set primed first-round TCR CDR3 RT-PCR. TCRdb analysed the multiplex PCR reads with MiXCR anew, one entry per CDR3 protein. Among about 380,000 distinct CDR3 sequences listed, around 15% were seen once. The sequence was collected from a woman aged 25 to 39 with Graves' ophthalmopathy. Sequenced sample: blood.

CDR3 DNA sequence: TGTGCCAGCAGCGCTACAGGGTATCCCCCCCTCCACTTT. This encodes CASSATGYPPLHF. V usage is TRBV9 and J usage is TRBJ1-6; perhaps TRBD1 as D (6 bases). V was pared by 3 bases and J by 13 bases, with 14 bases between. CDR3 length equals 13 residues. Germline assignment: CDR1 SGDLS and CDR2 YYNGEE.